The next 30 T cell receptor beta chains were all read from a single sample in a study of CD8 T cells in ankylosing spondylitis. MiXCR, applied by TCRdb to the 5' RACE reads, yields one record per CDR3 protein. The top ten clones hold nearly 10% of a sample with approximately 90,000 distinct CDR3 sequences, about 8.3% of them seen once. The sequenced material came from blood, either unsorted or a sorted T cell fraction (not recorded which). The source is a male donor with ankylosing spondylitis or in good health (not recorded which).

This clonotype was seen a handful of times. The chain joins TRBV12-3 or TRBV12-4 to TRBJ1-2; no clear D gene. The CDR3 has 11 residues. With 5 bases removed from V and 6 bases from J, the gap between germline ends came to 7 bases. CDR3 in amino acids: CASSRQHGYTF. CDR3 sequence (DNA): TGTGCCAGCAGTCGTCAGCATGGCTACACCTTC.

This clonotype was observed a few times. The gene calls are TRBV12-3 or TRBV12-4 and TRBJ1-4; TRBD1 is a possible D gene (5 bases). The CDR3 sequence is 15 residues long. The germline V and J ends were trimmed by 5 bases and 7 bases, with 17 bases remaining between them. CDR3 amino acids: CASSPRGGGGEKLFF. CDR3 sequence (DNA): TGTGCCAGCAGTCCCCGGGGCGGAGGAGGTGAAAAACTGTTTTTT.

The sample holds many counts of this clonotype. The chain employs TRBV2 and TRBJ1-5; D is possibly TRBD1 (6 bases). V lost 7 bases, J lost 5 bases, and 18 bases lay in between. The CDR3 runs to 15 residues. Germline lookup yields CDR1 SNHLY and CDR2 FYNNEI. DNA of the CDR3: TGTGCCAGCACTCTCACACGGGGGGCCGATCAGCCCCAGCATTTT. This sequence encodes CASTLTRGADQPQHF.

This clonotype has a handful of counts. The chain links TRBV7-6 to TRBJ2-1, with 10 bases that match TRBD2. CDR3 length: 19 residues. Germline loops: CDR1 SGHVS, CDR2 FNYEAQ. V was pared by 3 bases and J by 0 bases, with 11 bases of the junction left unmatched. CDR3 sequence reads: CASSFSLGLAESSYNEQFF. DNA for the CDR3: TGTGCCAGCAGCTTCTCTTTAGGACTAGCGGAAAGCTCCTACAATGAGCAGTTCTTC.

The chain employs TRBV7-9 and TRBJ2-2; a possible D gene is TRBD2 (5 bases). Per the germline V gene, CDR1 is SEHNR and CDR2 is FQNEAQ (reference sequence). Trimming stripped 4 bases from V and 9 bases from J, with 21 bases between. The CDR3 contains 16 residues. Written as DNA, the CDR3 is TGTGCCAGCAGCTCCTTTTCCCCGGGATGGCGCCGGGAGCTGTTTTTT. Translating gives CASSSFSPGWRRELFF.

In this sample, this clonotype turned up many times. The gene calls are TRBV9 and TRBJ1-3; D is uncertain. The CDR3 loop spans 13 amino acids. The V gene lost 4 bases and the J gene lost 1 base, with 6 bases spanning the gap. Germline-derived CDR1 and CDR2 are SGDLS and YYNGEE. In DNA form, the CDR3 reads TGTGCCAGCAGCCCGGGATCTGGAAACACCATATATTTT. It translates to CASSPGSGNTIYF.

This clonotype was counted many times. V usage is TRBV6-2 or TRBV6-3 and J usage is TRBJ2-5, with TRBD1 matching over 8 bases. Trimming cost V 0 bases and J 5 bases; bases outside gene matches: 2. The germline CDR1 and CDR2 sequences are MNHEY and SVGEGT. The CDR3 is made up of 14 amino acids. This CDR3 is CASSYSWTGETQYF. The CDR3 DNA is TGTGCCAGCAGTTACTCCTGGACAGGGGAGACCCAGTACTTC.

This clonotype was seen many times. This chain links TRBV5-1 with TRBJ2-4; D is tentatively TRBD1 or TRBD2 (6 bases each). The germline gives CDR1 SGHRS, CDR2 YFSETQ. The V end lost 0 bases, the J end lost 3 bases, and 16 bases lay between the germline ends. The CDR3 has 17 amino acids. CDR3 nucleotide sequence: TGCGCCAGCAGCTTGGAGGGGGGCGACCCCTTCAAAAACATTCAGTACTTC. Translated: CASSLEGGDPFKNIQYF.

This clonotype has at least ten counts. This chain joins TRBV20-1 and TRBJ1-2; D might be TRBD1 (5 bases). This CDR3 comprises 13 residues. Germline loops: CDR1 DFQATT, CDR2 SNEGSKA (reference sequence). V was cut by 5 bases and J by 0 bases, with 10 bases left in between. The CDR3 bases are TGCAGTGCTCGGGACGGAGCTAACTATGGCTACACCTTC. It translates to CSARDGANYGYTF.

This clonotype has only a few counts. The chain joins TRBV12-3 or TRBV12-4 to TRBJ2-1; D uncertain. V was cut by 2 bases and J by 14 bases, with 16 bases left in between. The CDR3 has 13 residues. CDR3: CASSLYPSQGKFF. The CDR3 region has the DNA TGTGCCAGCAGTTTATACCCAAGCCAAGGGAAGTTCTTC.

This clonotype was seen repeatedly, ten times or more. CDR3 region: CASSLDRGGGLNTEAFF. The CDR3 DNA reads TGCGCCAGCAGCCTTGACAGGGGAGGGGGTCTGAACACTGAAGCTTTCTTT. This chain links TRBV4-3 with TRBJ1-1; 8 bases line up with TRBD1. Per the germline V gene, CDR1 is LGHNA and CDR2 is YSLEER. With V trimmed by 4 bases and J by 0 bases, 10 bases remained unmatched. CDR3 size: 17 residues.

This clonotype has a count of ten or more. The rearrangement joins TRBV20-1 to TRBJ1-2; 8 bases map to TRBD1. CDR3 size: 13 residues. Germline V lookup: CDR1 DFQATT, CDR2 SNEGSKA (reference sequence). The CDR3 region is CSAGQGANYGYTF. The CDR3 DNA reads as TGCAGCGCAGGACAGGGAGCTAACTATGGCTACACCTTC.

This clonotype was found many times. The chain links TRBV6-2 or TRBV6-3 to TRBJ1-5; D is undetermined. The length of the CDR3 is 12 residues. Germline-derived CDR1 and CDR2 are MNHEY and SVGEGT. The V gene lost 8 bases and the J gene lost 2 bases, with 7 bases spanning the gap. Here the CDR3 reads CASRFGNQPQHF. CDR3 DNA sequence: TGTGCCAGCCGATTTGGCAATCAGCCCCAGCATTTT.

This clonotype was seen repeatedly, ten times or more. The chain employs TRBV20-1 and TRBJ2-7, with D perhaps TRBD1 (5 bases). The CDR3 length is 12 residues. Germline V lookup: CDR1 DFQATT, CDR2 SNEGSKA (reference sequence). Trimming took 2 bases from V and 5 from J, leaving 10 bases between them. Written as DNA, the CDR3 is TGCAGTGCTAGAACCAGGGTTCACGAGCAGTACTTC. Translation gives CSARTRVHEQYF.

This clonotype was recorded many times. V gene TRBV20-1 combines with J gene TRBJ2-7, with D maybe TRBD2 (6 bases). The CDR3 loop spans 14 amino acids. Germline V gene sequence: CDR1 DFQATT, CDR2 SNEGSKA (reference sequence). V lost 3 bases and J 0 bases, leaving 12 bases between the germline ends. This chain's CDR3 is CSASRTKISYEQYF. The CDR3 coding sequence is TGCAGTGCTAGTAGGACTAAAATCTCCTACGAGCAGTACTTC.

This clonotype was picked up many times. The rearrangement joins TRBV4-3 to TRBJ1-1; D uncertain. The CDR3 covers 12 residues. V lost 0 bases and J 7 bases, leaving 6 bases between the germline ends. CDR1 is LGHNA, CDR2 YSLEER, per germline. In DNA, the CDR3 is TGCGCCAGCAGCCAAGATAGGATTGAAGCTTTCTTT. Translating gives CASSQDRIEAFF.

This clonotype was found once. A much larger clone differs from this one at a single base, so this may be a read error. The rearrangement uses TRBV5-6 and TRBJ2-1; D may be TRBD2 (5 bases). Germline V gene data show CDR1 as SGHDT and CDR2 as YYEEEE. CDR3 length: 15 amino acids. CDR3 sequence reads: CVSSPDAGTYNEQFF. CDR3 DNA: TGTGTCAGCAGCCCGGATGCGGGCACCTACAATGAGCAGTTCTTC.

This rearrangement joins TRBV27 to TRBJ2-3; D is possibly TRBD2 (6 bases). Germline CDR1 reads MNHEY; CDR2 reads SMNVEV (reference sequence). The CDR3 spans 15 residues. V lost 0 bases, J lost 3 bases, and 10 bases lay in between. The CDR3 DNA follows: TGTGCCAGCAGTTTATCCCCGCGGGGTACAGATACGCAGTATTTT. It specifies CASSLSPRGTDTQYF.

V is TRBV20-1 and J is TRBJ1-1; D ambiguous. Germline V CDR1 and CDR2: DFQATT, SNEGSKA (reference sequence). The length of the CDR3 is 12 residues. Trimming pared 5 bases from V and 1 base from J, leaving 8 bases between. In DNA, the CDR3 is TGCAGTGCTCAGATGGGGAACACTGAAGCTTTCTTT. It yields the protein CSAQMGNTEAFF.

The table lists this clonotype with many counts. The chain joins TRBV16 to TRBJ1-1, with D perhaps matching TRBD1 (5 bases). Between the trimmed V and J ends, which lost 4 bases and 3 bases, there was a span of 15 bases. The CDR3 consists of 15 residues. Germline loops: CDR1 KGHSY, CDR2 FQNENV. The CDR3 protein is CASSPTRGIDTEAFF. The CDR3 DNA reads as TGTGCCAGCAGCCCTACCCGGGGGATAGACACTGAAGCTTTCTTT.

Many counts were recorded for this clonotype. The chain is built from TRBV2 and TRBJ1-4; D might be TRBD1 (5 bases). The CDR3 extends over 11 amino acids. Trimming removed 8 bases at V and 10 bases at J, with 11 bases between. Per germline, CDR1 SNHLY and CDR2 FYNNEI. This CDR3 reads CASVQGGKLFF. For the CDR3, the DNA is TGTGCCAGCGTCCAGGGTGGAAAACTGTTTTTT.

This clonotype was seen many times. The DNA of the CDR3 is TGTGCCAGCAGCGTCGGGACAGGGTTTGTGGATGGCTACACCTTC. This gives the protein CASSVGTGFVDGYTF. This sequence joins TRBV7-8 and TRBJ1-2, with TRBD1 matching 9 bases. Trimming took 5 bases from V and 6 from J; bases not matched to a gene: 10. The CDR3 runs 15 residues. The germline V gene encodes CDR1 SGHVS and CDR2 FQNEAQ.

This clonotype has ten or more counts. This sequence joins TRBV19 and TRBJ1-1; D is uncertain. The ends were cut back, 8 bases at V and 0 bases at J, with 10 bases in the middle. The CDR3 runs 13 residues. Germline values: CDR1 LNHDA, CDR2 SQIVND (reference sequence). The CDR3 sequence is CASSDIMNTEAFF. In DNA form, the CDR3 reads TGTGCCAGTTCAGACATCATGAACACTGAAGCTTTCTTT.

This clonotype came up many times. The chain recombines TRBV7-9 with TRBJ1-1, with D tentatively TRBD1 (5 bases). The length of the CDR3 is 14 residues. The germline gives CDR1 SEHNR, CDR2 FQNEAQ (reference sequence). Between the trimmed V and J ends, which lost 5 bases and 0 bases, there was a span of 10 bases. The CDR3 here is CASSHGGMNTEAFF. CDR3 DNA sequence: TGTGCCAGCAGCCATGGGGGAATGAACACTGAAGCTTTCTTT.

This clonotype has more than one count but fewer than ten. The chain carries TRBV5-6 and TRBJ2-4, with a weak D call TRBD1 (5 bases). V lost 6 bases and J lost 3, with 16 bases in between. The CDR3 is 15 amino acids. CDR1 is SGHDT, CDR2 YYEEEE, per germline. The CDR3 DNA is TGTGCCAGCACCTATTCAGGGTACGGCAAAAACATTCAGTACTTC. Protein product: CASTYSGYGKNIQYF.

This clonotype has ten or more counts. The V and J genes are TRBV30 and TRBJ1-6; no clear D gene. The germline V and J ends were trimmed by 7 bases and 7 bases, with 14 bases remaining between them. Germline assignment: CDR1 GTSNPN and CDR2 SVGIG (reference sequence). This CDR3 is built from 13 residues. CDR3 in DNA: TGTGCCTACGACCCCTCGGGGAATTCACCCCTCCACTTT. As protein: CAYDPSGNSPLHF.

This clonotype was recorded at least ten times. The CDR3 sequence: CASSLVGDNYGYTF. The CDR3 DNA follows: TGTGCCAGCAGCTTAGTTGGGGATAACTATGGCTACACCTTC. V is TRBV7-2 and J is TRBJ1-2; D unresolved. Germline loops: CDR1 SGHTA, CDR2 FQGNSA. CDR3 length equals 14 residues. V shed 1 base and J shed 1 base, with 7 bases lying between them.

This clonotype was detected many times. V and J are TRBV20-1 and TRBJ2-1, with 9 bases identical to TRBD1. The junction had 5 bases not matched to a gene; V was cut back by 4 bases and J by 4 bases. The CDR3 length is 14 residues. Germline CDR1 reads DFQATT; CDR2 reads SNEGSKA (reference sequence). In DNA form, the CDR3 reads TGCAGTGCTACAACCGGGACAGGGTACAATGAGCAGTTCTTC. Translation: CSATTGTGYNEQFF.

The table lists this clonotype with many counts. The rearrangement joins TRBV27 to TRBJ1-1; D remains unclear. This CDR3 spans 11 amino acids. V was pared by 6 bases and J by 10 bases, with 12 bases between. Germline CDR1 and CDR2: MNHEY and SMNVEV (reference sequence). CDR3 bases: TGTGCCAGCAGCCCCGGGTGGGGAGCTTTCTTT. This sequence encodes CASSPGWGAFF.

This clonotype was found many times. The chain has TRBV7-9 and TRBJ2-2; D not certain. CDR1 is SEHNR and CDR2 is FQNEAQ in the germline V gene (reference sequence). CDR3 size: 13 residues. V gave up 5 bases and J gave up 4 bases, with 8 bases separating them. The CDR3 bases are TGTGCCAGCAGCGCGACACGCACCGGGGAGCTGTTTTTT. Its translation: CASSATRTGELFF.